The rows below give T cell receptor beta chains drawn from one sample of a study of T cells in Graves' hyperthyroidism and ophthalmopathy. TCRdb analysed the multiplex PCR reads with MiXCR anew, one entry per CDR3 protein. The data contain 540,000 or so distinct CDR3 sequences, roughly 14% of them singletons. Sequenced material: blood. The receptor set was obtained from a woman aged 25 to 39 with Graves' hyperthyroidism. Both conserved end residues are part of each CDR3. The order of the fields is D gene, J gene, V gene, clone size, CDR3 protein, CDR3 DNA. A D gene is named only where the DNA matches it firmly. Where a row states a size, it is once, few, many or the class of an expanded clone; other rows omit it.

d_gene: NA
j_gene: TRBJ2-2
v_gene: TRBV6-2/TRBV6-3
abundance: many
CDR3aa: CASSFPGLTGELFF
CDR3nt: TGTGCCAGCAGTTTCCCCGGCTTGACCGGGGAGCTGTTTTTT

d_gene: TRBD2
j_gene: TRBJ2-1
v_gene: TRBV7-2
abundance: many
CDR3aa: CASKTTSGRSNEQFF
CDR3nt: TGTGCCAGCAAGACGACTAGCGGGAGGAGTAATGAGCAGTTCTTC

d_gene: NA
j_gene: TRBJ2-1
v_gene: TRBV5-5
abundance: many
CDR3aa: CATTPNHNEQFF
CDR3nt: TGTGCCACGACCCCAAACCACAATGAGCAGTTCTTC

d_gene: NA
j_gene: TRBJ2-7
v_gene: TRBV19
abundance: NA
CDR3aa: CASSLGQGGGEQYF
CDR3nt: TGTGCCAGTAGTTTGGGCCAGGGGGGAGGCGAGCAGTACTTC

d_gene: TRBD2
j_gene: TRBJ2-1
v_gene: TRBV11-1
abundance: NA
CDR3aa: CASSLGTGLAGVEQFF
CDR3nt: TGTGCCAGCAGCTTGGGGACGGGACTAGCGGGAGTCGAGCAGTTCTTC

d_gene: TRBD1
j_gene: TRBJ1-2
v_gene: TRBV30
abundance: NA
CDR3aa: CARRDSESYTF
CDR3nt: TGTGCCCGTAGGGACAGCGAGAGCTACACCTTC

d_gene: NA
j_gene: TRBJ2-7
v_gene: TRBV3-1
abundance: many
CDR3aa: CASSLRGGGGIYEQYF
CDR3nt: TGTGCCAGCAGCTTACGTGGGGGAGGTGGAATTTACGAGCAGTACTTC

d_gene: NA
j_gene: TRBJ1-1
v_gene: TRBV6-1
abundance: many
CDR3aa: CASSESAGTEAFF
CDR3nt: TGTGCCAGCAGTGAATCGGCAGGGACTGAAGCTTTCTTT

d_gene: NA
j_gene: TRBJ1-2
v_gene: TRBV30
abundance: many
CDR3aa: CAWSALTGFRYGYTF
CDR3nt: TGTGCCTGGAGTGCCCTGACAGGCTTCCGTTATGGCTACACCTTC

d_gene: TRBD1
j_gene: TRBJ1-4
v_gene: TRBV6-6
abundance: few
CDR3aa: CASSYSGQGFEKLFF
CDR3nt: TGTGCCAGCAGTTACTCGGGACAGGGATTCGAAAAACTGTTTTTT

d_gene: TRBD2
j_gene: TRBJ2-1
v_gene: TRBV28
abundance: many
CDR3aa: CASRPKGGRAPNEQFF
CDR3nt: TGTGCCAGCAGGCCGAAGGGCGGGAGGGCCCCCAATGAGCAGTTCTTC

d_gene: NA
j_gene: TRBJ2-7
v_gene: TRBV5-1
abundance: many
CDR3aa: CASSLARASYEQYF
CDR3nt: TGCGCCAGCAGCTTGGCTAGGGCCTCCTACGAGCAGTACTTC

d_gene: NA
j_gene: TRBJ1-1
v_gene: TRBV12-3/TRBV12-4
abundance: many
CDR3aa: CASSFQQAEAFF
CDR3nt: TGTGCCAGCAGTTTTCAACAGGCCGAAGCTTTCTTT

d_gene: NA
j_gene: TRBJ2-7
v_gene: TRBV13
abundance: few
CDR3aa: CASSLLQGEDYEQYF
CDR3nt: TGTGCCAGCAGCTTACTCCAGGGGGAGGACTACGAGCAGTACTTC

d_gene: NA
j_gene: TRBJ2-7
v_gene: TRBV30
abundance: many
CDR3aa: CAWSARIEQYF
CDR3nt: TGTGCCTGGAGTGCCCGGATCGAGCAGTACTTC

d_gene: TRBD2
j_gene: TRBJ2-7
v_gene: TRBV3-1
abundance: many
CDR3aa: CASSQFRGRADYEQYF
CDR3nt: TGTGCCAGCAGCCAATTTCGCGGGAGGGCCGACTACGAGCAGTACTTC